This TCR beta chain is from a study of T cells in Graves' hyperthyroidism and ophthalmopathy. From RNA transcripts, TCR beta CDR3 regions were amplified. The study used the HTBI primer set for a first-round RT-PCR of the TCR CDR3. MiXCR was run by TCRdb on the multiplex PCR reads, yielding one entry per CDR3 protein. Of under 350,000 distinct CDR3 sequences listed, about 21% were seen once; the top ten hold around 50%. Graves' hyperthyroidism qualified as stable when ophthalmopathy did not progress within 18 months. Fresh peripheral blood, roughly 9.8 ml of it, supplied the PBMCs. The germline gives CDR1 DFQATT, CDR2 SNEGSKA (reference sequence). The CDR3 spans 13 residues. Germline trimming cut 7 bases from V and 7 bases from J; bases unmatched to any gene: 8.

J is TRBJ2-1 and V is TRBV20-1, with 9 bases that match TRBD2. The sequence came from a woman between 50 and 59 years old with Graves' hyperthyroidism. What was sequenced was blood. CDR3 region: CSVPRTSVNEQFF. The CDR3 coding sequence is TGCAGTGTTCCTCGGACTAGCGTAAATGAGCAGTTCTTC.